The 16 T cell receptor beta chains in this list originate from one sample, sequenced in a study of blood T cell repertoires in COVID-19. Only in-frame clones appear in the TCRdb table, and some are missing; sequencing was by immunoSEQ multiplex PCR. The sample has approximately 21,000 clones, around 89% seen once. What was sequenced was peripheral blood. The receptors stem from a man between 65 and 80 years old with active COVID-19.

The CDR3 reads CASSTPGVPPLHF. The CDR3 DNA reads as TGCGCCAGCAGCACTCCGGGGGTTCCACCCCTCCACTTT. The gene calls are TRBV4-1 and TRBJ1-6, with D perhaps TRBD1 (5 bases). Germline V lookup: CDR1 MGHRA, CDR2 YSYEKL. V shed 5 bases and J shed 11 bases, with 13 bases lying between them. The CDR3 totals 13 residues.

This clone has a single count. This rearrangement joins TRBV10-3 to TRBJ1-1; 10 bases map to TRBD1. The CDR3 consists of 13 residues. J gave up 4 bases and V 6 bases, and 2 bases lay outside the gene matches. Germline CDR1 reads ENHRY; CDR2 reads SYGVKD. In nucleotides, the CDR3 is TGTGCCATCAGGGGACAGGGGCGCACTGAAGCTTTCTTT. It is translated as CAIRGQGRTEAFF.

V and J are TRBV11-3 and TRBJ2-3, with D possibly TRBD2 on 6 matching bases. This CDR3 region has 16 residues. V gave up 5 bases and J gave up 0 bases, with 15 bases separating them. The germline V gene encodes CDR1 SGHNT and CDR2 YENEEA. The CDR3 reads CASSIWDWASTDTQYF. CDR3 bases: TGTGCCAGCAGCATATGGGACTGGGCTAGCACAGATACGCAGTATTTT.

The V gene is TRBV7-3, the J gene TRBJ2-5, with 13 bases matching TRBD2. This CDR3 comprises 16 residues. Germline lookup yields CDR1 SGHTA and CDR2 FQGTGA. The V gene end was trimmed by 4 bases and the J gene end by 4 bases; junction bases not matched to a gene: 6. CDR3 loop: CASSSLAGGPSETQYF. The CDR3 DNA follows: TGTGCCAGCAGCTCACTAGCGGGGGGGCCATCAGAGACCCAGTACTTC.

The V and J genes are TRBV30 and TRBJ1-2, with D possibly TRBD1 on 6 matching bases. CDR1 is GTSNPN and CDR2 is SVGIG in the germline V gene (reference sequence). V gave up 2 bases and J gave up 0 bases, with 16 bases separating them. The CDR3 sequence is 16 residues long. For the CDR3, the DNA is TGTGCCTGGAGTAGGGGGTTGGGTTCCGCTAACTATGGCTACACCTTC. Residues: CAWSRGLGSANYGYTF.

In this sample, this clone turned up once. The CDR3: CASRPEAATNEKLFF. The CDR3 DNA sequence: TGCGCCAGCAGGCCTGAGGCAGCAACTAATGAAAAACTGTTTTTT. The chain carries TRBV5-1 and TRBJ1-4; no clear D. In germline, CDR1 is SGHRS, CDR2 YFSETQ. The ends were cut back, 5 bases at V and 0 bases at J, with 11 bases in the middle. This CDR3 has 15 amino acids.

The chain uses TRBV19 and TRBJ2-2; possibly TRBD2 for D (5 bases). V was pared by 1 base and J by 2 bases, with 8 bases between. The CDR3 loop spans 15 amino acids. Germline V gene sequence: CDR1 LNHDA, CDR2 SQIVND (reference sequence). CDR3 loop: CASSIAGFNTGELFF. The CDR3 DNA reads as TGTGCCAGTAGTATAGCGGGGTTTAACACCGGGGAGCTGTTTTTT.

This chain connects TRBV9 to TRBJ2-7; 12 bases are a match to TRBD2. V lost 0 bases, J lost 6 bases, and 10 bases stayed unmatched. From germline, CDR1 is SGDLS and CDR2 YYNGEE. The CDR3 loop spans 17 amino acids. The chain's CDR3 is CASSVAPPTSGRGEQYF. The DNA for the CDR3 is TGTGCCAGCAGCGTAGCCCCTCCGACTAGCGGGAGAGGCGAGCAGTACTTC.

This chain joins TRBV19 and TRBJ1-6; TRBD1 agrees at 7 bases. V trimming: 7 bases; J trimming: 0 bases; junction bases outside the gene matches: 12. This CDR3 is built from 18 residues. The germline V gene has CDR1 LNHDA and CDR2 SQIVND (reference sequence). CDR3 amino acids: CASMGQSPQNSYNSPLHF. The CDR3 region has the DNA TGTGCCAGTATGGGACAGTCCCCCCAAAACTCCTATAATTCACCCCTCCACTTT. Full variable domain (remainder filled in from reference TRBV19 and TRBJ1-6): DGGITQSPKYLFRKEGQNVTLSCEQNLNHDAMYWYRQDPGQGLRLIYYSQIVNDFQKGDIAEGYSVSREKKESFPLTVTSAQKNPTAFYLCASMGQSPQNSYNSPLHFGNGTRLTVT.

The chain combines TRBV18 with TRBJ2-7; D unclear. Germline values: CDR1 KGHSH, CDR2 LQKENI. This CDR3 has 12 amino acids. V lost 3 bases and J 3 bases, leaving 6 bases between the germline ends. The CDR3 sequence: CASSPQIYEQYF. The CDR3 DNA follows: TGTGCCAGCTCACCGCAGATCTACGAGCAGTACTTC.

The chain recombines TRBV27 with TRBJ2-5; D not certain. Per the germline V gene, CDR1 is MNHEY and CDR2 is SMNVEV (reference sequence). Trimming removed 2 bases at V and 5 bases at J, with 12 bases between. The CDR3 is made up of 14 amino acids. This chain's CDR3 is CASSLGLARETQYF. CDR3 coding DNA: TGTGCCAGCAGTTTAGGGTTGGCGAGGGAGACCCAGTACTTC.

This chain uses TRBV6-4 with TRBJ2-1, with 9 bases that match TRBD2. Trimming removed 0 bases from V and 8 bases from J; junction bases left unmatched: 5. CDR1 is MRHNA, CDR2 SNTAGT, per germline. The CDR3 has 15 amino acids. CDR3 bases: TGTGCCAGCAGTGACTCAAGCGGGAGGTTCTATGAGCAGTTCTTC. This gives the protein CASSDSSGRFYEQFF.

The chain employs TRBV29-1 and TRBJ2-3, with D possibly matching TRBD1 (5 bases). The V gene lost 7 bases and the J gene lost 0 bases, with 14 bases spanning the gap. The CDR3 runs to 14 residues. Per germline, CDR1 SQVTM and CDR2 ANQGSEA. The CDR3, as DNA: TGCAGCGCCTACGGCAGGGCTAGCACAGATACGCAGTATTTT. This gives the protein CSAYGRASTDTQYF.

For the CDR3, the DNA is TGTGCCAGCAGCCCGCCGGGGGGGTGGGAAGCTTTCTTT. Its translation: CASSPPGGWEAFF. The V call is TRBV5-4, the J call TRBJ1-1, with D possibly being TRBD1 (5 bases). Per germline, CDR1 SGHNT and CDR2 YYREEE (reference sequence). Trimming removed 4 bases at V and 8 bases at J, with 15 bases between. This CDR3 has 13 residues.

This clone was counted a single time. This chain links TRBV18 with TRBJ2-7; 16 bases line up with TRBD2. Germline CDR1 reads KGHSH; CDR2 reads LQKENI. The CDR3 consists of 17 residues. J was trimmed by 2 bases and V by 5 bases; bases with no gene match: 6. This CDR3 reads CASSSGTSGRDPYEQYF. The DNA of the CDR3 is TGTGCCAGCTCATCCGGGACTAGCGGGAGGGACCCCTACGAGCAGTACTTC.

The rearrangement joins TRBV28 to TRBJ1-2, with D tentatively TRBD1 (5 bases). This CDR3 has 14 residues. V was cut by 3 bases and J by 4 bases, with 12 bases left in between. The germline gives CDR1 MDHEN, CDR2 SYDVKM. The CDR3 coding sequence is TGTGCCAGCAGTTTCAGGGAAGTCCTCTATGGCTACACCTTC. Protein product: CASSFREVLYGYTF.